Shown below are 32 T cell receptor beta chains from a single sample sequenced in a study of T cell responses to AZD1222 COVID-19 vaccine. TCRdb's copy holds only in-frame clones and misses some; the assay was immunoSEQ multiplex PCR. The sample has about 150,000 clones, roughly nine tenths seen once. Material: peripheral blood, obtained 28 days after the second dose of the MenACWY control vaccine. These TCRs come from an adult who received the MenACWY meningococcal vaccine as a control.

This chain uses TRBV28 with TRBJ2-3; 8 bases are a match to TRBD1. The CDR3 has 16 residues. The trim removed 5 bases at V and 2 bases at J, leaving 9 bases unmatched. Germline assignment: CDR1 MDHEN and CDR2 SYDVKM. The CDR3 DNA follows: TGTGCCAGCAGTAAAATAACAGGGGGATTCACAGATACGCAGTATTTT. It specifies CASSKITGGFTDTQYF.

This clone has a single count. This chain uses TRBV6-6 with TRBJ2-7; the match to TRBD1 covers 8 bases. Germline CDR1 MNHNY, CDR2 SVGAGI (reference sequence). This CDR3 spans 12 amino acids. Unmatched junction bases numbered 8, after V lost 10 bases and J lost 6 bases. DNA of the CDR3: TGTGCCACTTCGACAGGGGTGAGCGAGCAGTACTTC. It specifies CATSTGVSEQYF.

The genes are TRBV6-5 and TRBJ2-5; possibly TRBD2 for D (6 bases). The germline V gene has CDR1 MNHEY and CDR2 SVGAGI. V was shortened by 7 bases and J by 5 bases, with 17 bases between the two germline ends. The length of the CDR3 is 14 residues. In DNA form, the CDR3 reads TGTGCCAGCACCAAACCCGGAGGGAGGGAGACCCAGTACTTC. Translated, it gives CASTKPGGRETQYF.

J is TRBJ2-1 and V is TRBV7-2; 10 bases map to TRBD1. Trimming took 5 bases from V and 3 from J; bases not matched to a gene: 7. Per germline, CDR1 SGHTA and CDR2 FQGNSA. The CDR3 consists of 16 residues. The CDR3 loop is CASSASTGGFYNEQFF. The CDR3 nucleotides read TGTGCCAGCAGCGCCTCGACAGGGGGCTTCTACAATGAGCAGTTCTTC.

The chain links TRBV10-3 to TRBJ2-3, with 8 bases lining up with TRBD2. CDR3 length equals 15 residues. J was trimmed by 5 bases and V by 8 bases; bases with no gene match: 12. Per germline, CDR1 ENHRY and CDR2 SYGVKD. The CDR3 nucleotides are TGTGCCATCGCCCGGGAGGGAGCTAAGGGAGATACGCAGTATTTT. It yields the protein CAIAREGAKGDTQYF.

V usage is TRBV5-1 and J usage is TRBJ2-5; 10 nucleotides match TRBD2. Germline V gene sequence: CDR1 SGHRS, CDR2 YFSETQ. The CDR3 has 16 residues. The junction had 7 bases not matched to a gene; V was cut back by 0 bases and J by 5 bases. The CDR3 sequence: CASSLGLAGDWETQYF. CDR3 DNA sequence: TGCGCCAGCAGCTTGGGTCTAGCGGGGGATTGGGAGACCCAGTACTTC.

The chain links TRBV6-5 to TRBJ1-6; D is uncertain. With 2 bases removed from V and 7 bases from J, the gap between germline ends came to 12 bases. Germline CDR1 and CDR2: MNHEY and SVGAGI. The CDR3 has 15 amino acids. The DNA for the CDR3 is TGTGCCAGCAGTTACGGAACGCTAGGGAATTCACCCCTCCACTTT. This codes for CASSYGTLGNSPLHF.

This clone was counted a single time. The chain recombines TRBV27 with TRBJ2-2; TRBD2 matches 8 bases. This CDR3 region has 17 residues. V lost 5 bases and J lost 0; bases outside the gene matches: 8. Germline V gives CDR1 MNHEY, CDR2 SMNVEV (reference sequence). In DNA form, the CDR3 reads TGTGCCAGCAGTCCGAAAAGTAGCGGGGCGAACACCGGGGAGCTGTTTTTT. It is translated as CASSPKSSGANTGELFF.

The V call is TRBV18, the J call TRBJ2-5; D is possibly TRBD2 (6 bases). The CDR3 consists of 13 residues. The V end lost 6 bases, the J end lost 3 bases, and 11 bases lay between the germline ends. The germline gives CDR1 KGHSH, CDR2 LQKENI. For the CDR3, the DNA is TGTGCCAGCTCTCCCGAGCGGGAAGAGACCCAGTACTTC. It is translated as CASSPEREETQYF.

The chain uses TRBV12-3 or TRBV12-4 and TRBJ1-2; unclear D gene. The CDR3 is 12 residues long. Trimming left V 3 bases short and J 6 bases short, with 8 bases between. In nucleotides, the CDR3 is TGTGCCAGCAGTTTTCCCGGGCATGGCTACACCTTC. Its translation is CASSFPGHGYTF.

This clone was seen just once. The V and J genes are TRBV6-5 and TRBJ2-2; D possibly uses TRBD1 or TRBD2 (5 bases each). The CDR3 spans 12 residues. CDR1 MNHEY and CDR2 SVGAGI come from the germline V gene. Trimming left V 8 bases short and J 3 bases short, with 7 bases between. CDR3 loop: CASWGYTGELFF. CDR3 nucleotide sequence: TGTGCCAGCTGGGGGTACACCGGGGAGCTGTTTTTT.

This chain joins TRBV7-2 and TRBJ1-6, with TRBD1 matching 8 bases. Unmatched junction bases numbered 10, after V lost 5 bases and J lost 13 bases. The germline V gene has CDR1 SGHTA and CDR2 FQGNSA. CDR3 size: 14 residues. The CDR3 nucleotides read TGTGCCAGCAGCCGGACAGGGTACAAGGATCCCCTCCACTTT. Its protein is CASSRTGYKDPLHF.

This sequence joins TRBV13 and TRBJ1-2; the D is unclear. The CDR3 has 12 residues. Germline-derived CDR1 and CDR2 are PRHDT and FYEKMQ (reference sequence). The V end lost 4 bases, the J end lost 4 bases, and 7 bases lay between the germline ends. Written as DNA, the CDR3 is TGTGCCAGCAGCTCACAGCGCTATGGCTACACCTTC. Encoded protein: CASSSQRYGYTF.

The table lists this clone with a count of one. The chain's CDR3 is CASSRTSGPYEQYF. The CDR3 nucleotides read TGTGCCAGTAGTCGGACTAGCGGGCCCTACGAGCAGTACTTC. The chain joins TRBV19 to TRBJ2-7; TRBD2 matches 11 bases. Germline CDR1 and CDR2: LNHDA and SQIVND (reference sequence). The trim removed 5 bases at V and 2 bases at J, leaving 2 bases unmatched. This CDR3 has 14 amino acids. The full variable domain, its missing parts supplied by reference TRBV19 and TRBJ2-7, is DGGITQSPKYLFRKEGQNVTLSCEQNLNHDAMYWYRQDPGQGLRLIYYSQIVNDFQKGDIAEGYSVSREKKESFPLTVTSAQKNPTAFYLCASSRTSGPYEQYFGPGTRLTVT.

The chain is built from TRBV18 and TRBJ2-5; 8 nucleotides line up with TRBD1. The CDR3 extends over 17 amino acids. V lost 2 bases, J lost 7 bases, and 15 bases stayed unmatched. CDR1 is KGHSH, CDR2 LQKENI, per germline. This chain's CDR3 is CASSPVESDRARGTQYF. In DNA, the CDR3 is TGTGCCAGCTCACCAGTTGAGTCGGACAGGGCGAGGGGGACCCAGTACTTC.

This clone has only one observation. The chain employs TRBV3-1 (or the pseudogene TRBV3-2) and TRBJ2-1, with D possibly being TRBD1 (5 bases). CDR3 length: 13 residues. The germline V gene encodes CDR1 LGHDT and CDR2 YNNKEL (reference sequence). Trimming stripped 1 base from V and 9 bases from J, with 10 bases between. Written as DNA, the CDR3 is TGTGCCAGCAGCCAAGTTCAGGGCACTGAGCAGTTCTTC. Its protein product is CASSQVQGTEQFF.

The V and J genes are TRBV3-1 (or the pseudogene TRBV3-2) and TRBJ2-7; 9 bases agree with TRBD2. Germline CDR1 is LGHDT and CDR2 is YNNKEL (reference sequence). This CDR3 spans 15 amino acids. V dropped 1 base and J dropped 2; count of bases not matched to a gene: 3. In DNA, the CDR3 is TGTGCCAGCAGCCAAGGACTAGCGGTACCCTACGAGCAGTACTTC. This sequence encodes CASSQGLAVPYEQYF.

This clone was recorded a few times. The V and J genes are TRBV19 and TRBJ1-3, with D maybe TRBD1 (5 bases). V was cut by 6 bases and J by 0 bases, with 12 bases left in between. The CDR3 has 15 residues. The germline gives CDR1 LNHDA, CDR2 SQIVND (reference sequence). The chain's CDR3 is CASRPRQLSGNTIYF. The CDR3 DNA reads TGTGCCAGTAGACCTCGACAGCTCTCTGGAAACACCATATATTTT.

The genes are TRBV2 and TRBJ2-5; D possibly corresponds to TRBD2 (6 bases). Trimming cost V 4 bases and J 4 bases, with 10 bases left between them. Germline-derived CDR1 and CDR2 are SNHLY and FYNNEI. CDR3 length: 13 amino acids. The CDR3 loop is CASSVTRGETQYF. The CDR3 nucleotides read TGTGCCAGCAGTGTCACGCGGGGAGAGACCCAGTACTTC.

V usage is TRBV5-5 and J usage is TRBJ2-3; the D gene is possibly TRBD2 (5 bases). The CDR3 is 15 residues long. Deletions cut 5 bases from V and 0 bases from J, with 13 bases between. The V gene's germline CDR1 is SGHKS and CDR2 YYEKEE (reference sequence). CDR3: CASRDTSGSTDTQYF. CDR3 DNA: TGTGCCAGCAGGGATACTAGTGGTAGCACAGATACGCAGTATTTT.

The CDR3 loop reads CASSLDGAGEREQYF. CDR3 nucleotide sequence: TGTGCCAGCAGCTTAGATGGAGCGGGAGAGAGGGAGCAGTACTTC. This chain connects TRBV11-2 to TRBJ2-7; 8 positions match TRBD2. J gave up 7 bases and V 0 bases, and 8 bases lay outside the gene matches. Germline lookup yields CDR1 SGHAT and CDR2 FQNNGV. This CDR3 is built from 15 residues.

V is TRBV7-9 and J is TRBJ1-1; no definite D call. This CDR3 spans 12 amino acids. Trimming cost V 0 bases and J 7 bases, with 6 bases left between them. Germline V gives CDR1 SEHNR, CDR2 FQNEAQ (reference sequence). CDR3 nucleotide sequence: TGTGCCAGCAGCTTAGCGGCGGGTGAAGCTTTCTTT. Translated, it gives CASSLAAGEAFF. The whole variable domain, remainder taken from reference TRBV7-9 and TRBJ1-1, is DTGVSQNPRHKITKRGQNVTFRCDPISEHNRLYWYRQTLGQGPEFLTYFQNEAQLEKSRLLSDRFSAERPKGSFSTLEIQRTEQGDSAMYLCASSLAAGEAFFGQGTRLTVV.

The chain uses TRBV7-8 and TRBJ1-5; no firm D call. Germline V gives CDR1 SGHVS, CDR2 FQNEAQ. V was shortened by 1 base and J by 6 bases, with 13 bases between the two germline ends. This CDR3 spans 15 amino acids. The CDR3 DNA reads as TGTGCCAGCAGCTTAGGGCAGGTGAGCGGTCAGCCCCAGCATTTT. This gives the protein CASSLGQVSGQPQHF. Full variable domain (rest looked up from reference TRBV7-8 and TRBJ1-5): GAGVSQSPRYKVAKRGQDVALRCDPISGHVSLFWYQQALGQGPEFLTYFQNEAQLDKSGLPSDRFFAERPEGSVSTLKIQRTQQEDSAVYLCASSLGQVSGQPQHFGDGTRLSIL.

This clone was picked up one time. This rearrangement joins TRBV28 to TRBJ1-2; D unclear. CDR1 is MDHEN and CDR2 is SYDVKM in the germline V gene. This CDR3 is built from 13 residues. V was clipped by 3 bases and J by 3 bases, with 8 bases between them. The CDR3 DNA follows: TGTGCCAGCAGTTTGTCCAGCCACTATGGCTACACCTTC. This translates into CASSLSSHYGYTF.

The chain uses TRBV9 and TRBJ2-7; TRBD2 might be the D (5 bases). This CDR3 comprises 16 residues. The V end was cut by 4 bases, the J end by 3 bases, with 20 bases between. The germline V gene has CDR1 SGDLS and CDR2 YYNGEE. The CDR3 sequence is CASSPHAEGFNYEQYF. The CDR3 DNA follows: TGTGCCAGCAGCCCTCATGCCGAGGGCTTCAACTACGAGCAGTACTTC.

Here the CDR3 reads CSVRARGTSTDTQYF. The CDR3 region has the DNA TGCAGCGTTAGGGCGCGGGGGACTAGCACAGATACGCAGTATTTT. The chain uses TRBV29-1 and TRBJ2-3; TRBD2 agrees at 7 bases. J lost 0 bases, V lost 5 bases, and 8 bases had no gene match. The CDR3 extends over 15 amino acids. Germline V lookup: CDR1 SQVTM, CDR2 ANQGSEA.

The chain has TRBV4-2 and TRBJ1-5, with 8 bases aligning to TRBD1. The germline CDR1 and CDR2 sequences are LGHNA and YNFKEQ. V lost 2 bases to trimming and J lost 3 bases; unmatched junction nucleotides: 3. There are 15 residues in the CDR3. CDR3 coding DNA: TGTGCCAGCAGCCAAACACAGGGGGACAATCAGCCCCAGCATTTT. Translation: CASSQTQGDNQPQHF.

This clone is a singleton in its sample. V usage is TRBV5-1 and J usage is TRBJ2-2; 9 nucleotides agree with TRBD1. Germline CDR1 reads SGHRS; CDR2 reads YFSETQ. V dropped 4 bases and J dropped 9; count of bases not matched to a gene: 7. CDR3 length: 14 residues. CDR3 protein: CASSKGQGVRELFF. The CDR3 DNA reads TGCGCCAGCAGCAAGGGACAGGGTGTTCGGGAGCTGTTTTTT.

This chain uses TRBV30 with TRBJ2-5; TRBD1 is a possible D gene (6 bases). V dropped 5 bases and J dropped 1 base, with 8 bases sitting between them. Looked up from germline, CDR1 is GTSNPN and CDR2 is SVGIG (reference sequence). The CDR3 has 12 residues. For the CDR3, the DNA is TGTGCCTGGGGACAGACCCAAGAGACCCAGTACTTC. It is translated as CAWGQTQETQYF.

The gene calls are TRBV6-5 and TRBJ1-5, with a weak D call TRBD1 (5 bases). CDR3 length: 14 amino acids. The V gene lost 8 bases and the J gene lost 0 bases, with 11 bases spanning the gap. Germline V gene sequence: CDR1 MNHEY, CDR2 SVGAGI. The CDR3 is CASDSPNSNQPQHF. CDR3 nucleotides: TGTGCCAGCGACAGTCCAAATAGCAATCAGCCCCAGCATTTT.

The chain links TRBV5-1 to TRBJ2-5; 7 bases align to TRBD1. Per germline, CDR1 SGHRS and CDR2 YFSETQ. CDR3 length: 15 residues. The J segment lost 5 bases and the V segment lost 0 bases, leaving 7 bases of the junction unmatched. The CDR3 protein is CASSLVPGGVETQYF. In nucleotides, the CDR3 is TGCGCCAGCAGCTTGGTTCCAGGGGGTGTCGAGACCCAGTACTTC.

The V call is TRBV27, the J call TRBJ1-5, with D unresolved. V lost 5 bases and J 3 bases, leaving 11 bases between the germline ends. The CDR3 has 14 amino acids. Germline V gene lookup returns CDR1 MNHEY and CDR2 SMNVEV (reference sequence). Here the CDR3 DNA reads TGTGCCAGCAGTCCGTCCAACTCCAATCAGCCCCAGCATTTT. Protein: CASSPSNSNQPQHF.